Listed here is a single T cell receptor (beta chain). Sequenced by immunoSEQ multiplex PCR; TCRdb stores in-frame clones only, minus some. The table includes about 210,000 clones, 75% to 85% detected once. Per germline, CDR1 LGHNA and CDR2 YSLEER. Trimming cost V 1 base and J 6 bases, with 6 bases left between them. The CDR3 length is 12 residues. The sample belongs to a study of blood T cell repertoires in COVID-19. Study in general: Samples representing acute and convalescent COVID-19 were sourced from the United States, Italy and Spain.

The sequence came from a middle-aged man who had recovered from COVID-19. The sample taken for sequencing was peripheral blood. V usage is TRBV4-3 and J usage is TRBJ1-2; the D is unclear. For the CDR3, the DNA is TGCGCCAGCAGCCAAGCCGGGGATGGCTACACCTTC. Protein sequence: CASSQAGDGYTF.